The 21 T cell receptor beta chains below all came from one sample that was sequenced in a study of T-cell reconstitution after alpha-beta-depleted transplantation in children. This sample's TCRbeta library carried unique molecular identifier barcodes. Using its own MiXCR run on the PCR reads, TCRdb lists one record per CDR3 protein. Of 700,000 or so distinct CDR3 sequences in the sample, around 13% were seen once. The input for sequencing was PBMCs, taken before TCRalphabeta/CD19-depleted stem cell transplant. The receptors were gathered from a girl aged 2 to 10 with congenital amegakaryocytic thrombocytopenia, due to receive a stem cell transplant.

This clonotype was seen ten or more times. The chain joins TRBV20-1 to TRBJ1-1; TRBD1 matches at 8 bases. Germline CDR1 and CDR2: DFQATT and SNEGSKA (reference sequence). V lost 5 bases, J lost 1 base, and 9 bases stayed unmatched. The CDR3 length is 15 residues. In DNA form, the CDR3 reads TGCAGTGCTGAGAATACCGGGACAGGGAACACTGAAGCTTTCTTT. Protein sequence: CSAENTGTGNTEAFF.

The V and J genes are TRBV28 and TRBJ2-4; D tentatively reads TRBD1 or TRBD2 (5 bases each). Germline CDR1 and CDR2: MDHEN and SYDVKM. This CDR3 is built from 15 residues. Trimming took off 6 bases at V and 0 bases at J, with 12 bases between the two ends. CDR3 loop: CASSGTVGAKNIQYF. CDR3 in DNA: TGTGCCAGCAGCGGGACGGTGGGAGCCAAAAACATTCAGTACTTC.

The V gene is TRBV10-3, the J gene TRBJ2-2; 7 bases map to TRBD1. Per the germline V gene, CDR1 is ENHRY and CDR2 is SYGVKD. The CDR3 extends over 16 amino acids. V lost 1 base, J lost 1 base, and 3 bases stayed unmatched. The CDR3 sequence is CAISELGQKNTGELFF. The CDR3 bases are TGTGCCATCAGTGAGTTGGGACAGAAGAACACCGGGGAGCTGTTTTTT.

The table lists this clonotype with a few counts. The chain has TRBV5-1 and TRBJ2-4; D gene ambiguous. V dropped 0 bases and J dropped 5 bases, with 6 bases sitting between them. In germline, CDR1 is SGHRS, CDR2 YFSETQ. The CDR3 extends over 13 amino acids. CDR3 residues: CASSLGPENIQYF. CDR3 bases: TGCGCCAGCAGCTTGGGACCGGAAAACATTCAGTACTTC. Full variable domain (rest looked up from reference TRBV5-1 and TRBJ2-4): KAGVTQTPRYLIKTRGQQVTLSCSPISGHRSVSWYQQTPGQGLQFLFEYFSETQRNKGNFPGRFSGRQFSNSRSEMNVSTLELGDSALYLCASSLGPENIQYFGAGTRLSVL.

The CDR3 DNA is TGCGCCAGCAGCCAAACAGGACTAGCGGGAGTCGGGGACATTCAGTACTTC. This sequence encodes CASSQTGLAGVGDIQYF. This sequence joins TRBV4-1 and TRBJ2-4; 13 nucleotides line up with TRBD2. The CDR3 is 17 amino acids. CDR1 is MGHRA and CDR2 is YSYEKL in the germline V gene. J lost 8 bases, V lost 2 bases, and 9 bases had no gene match.

This clonotype was seen ten or more times. The chain carries TRBV15 and TRBJ2-5; D gene uncertain. The germline V and J ends were trimmed by 6 bases and 5 bases, with 22 bases remaining between them. The length of the CDR3 is 16 residues. Germline assignment: CDR1 LNHNV and CDR2 YYDKDF (reference sequence). CDR3 in DNA: TGTGCCACCAGTAAAGACTTAACCATCTTGTCCGAGACCCAGTACTTC. Translated: CATSKDLTILSETQYF.

This clonotype showed up many times. The V call is TRBV5-6, the J call TRBJ1-1; D ambiguous. Germline CDR1 is SGHDT and CDR2 is YYEEEE. The V end lost 2 bases, the J end lost 7 bases, and 6 bases lay between the germline ends. This CDR3 contains 11 residues. The CDR3 loop is CASSFDVEAFF. The CDR3 region has the DNA TGTGCCAGCAGCTTCGACGTTGAAGCTTTCTTT.

This clonotype was picked up many times. V usage is TRBV20-1 and J usage is TRBJ2-7; no firm D call. V dropped 2 bases and J dropped 3 bases, with 11 bases sitting between them. Per the germline V gene, CDR1 is DFQATT and CDR2 is SNEGSKA (reference sequence). The CDR3 consists of 13 residues. Here the CDR3 DNA reads TGCAGTGCTAGAATAGTCCCCCACTACGAGCAGTACTTC. As protein: CSARIVPHYEQYF.

This clonotype showed up just a few times. The rearrangement uses TRBV3-1 and TRBJ2-2; TRBD2 matches 9 bases. CDR3 length equals 15 residues. The V segment lost 4 bases and the J segment 6 bases; nucleotides outside the gene matches: 6. Germline CDR1 and CDR2: LGHDT and YNNKEL (reference sequence). CDR3 residues: CASSPGVAGAGELFF. DNA of the CDR3: TGTGCCAGCAGCCCCGGGGTAGCGGGAGCCGGGGAGCTGTTTTTT.

There are a few counts of this clonotype. The chain uses TRBV12-3 or TRBV12-4 and TRBJ1-5, with D possibly matching TRBD1 (6 bases). This CDR3 is built from 14 residues. The V end lost 5 bases, the J end lost 3 bases, and 11 bases lay between the germline ends. Here the CDR3 DNA reads TGTGCCAGCAGTCCACAGGGCTTCAATCAGCCCCAGCATTTT. This gives the protein CASSPQGFNQPQHF.

This clonotype was counted ten times or more. The germline gene is not matched at one end of the junction; a read error may be the cause. The genes are TRBV5-1 and TRBJ1-1, with D perhaps TRBD1 (5 bases). The CDR3 is 11 residues long. The germline V gene has CDR1 SGHRS and CDR2 YFSETQ. The CDR3 DNA reads TGTGCCAGCAGGGTGAACACTGAAGCTTTCTTT. Protein sequence: CASRVNTEAFF.

This clonotype was observed a few times. This sequence joins TRBV5-1 and TRBJ2-3; D unclear. V dropped 9 bases and J dropped 2 bases, with 13 bases sitting between them. CDR3 length equals 13 residues. Germline loops: CDR1 SGHRS, CDR2 YFSETQ. The CDR3 spells CATTTGSTDTQYF. The DNA of the CDR3 is TGCGCCACTACTACCGGCTCCACAGATACGCAGTATTTT.

This clonotype was seen ten or more times. V is TRBV12-3 or TRBV12-4 and J is TRBJ2-3; unclear D gene. CDR3 size: 14 residues. The V and J ends lost 6 bases and 8 bases respectively, with 18 bases between them. CDR3 coding DNA: TGTGCCAGCAGAACCGAAGGTGTGACTGGTACGCAGTATTTT. Translated: CASRTEGVTGTQYF.

Ten or more counts support this clonotype. The CDR3 bases are TGTGCCAGCAGCTTAGGTGGGAGGCCCTACAATGAGCAGTTCTTC. Protein: CASSLGGRPYNEQFF. The rearrangement uses TRBV7-3 and TRBJ2-1; D possibly corresponds to TRBD2 (6 bases). Trimming removed 2 bases from V and 2 bases from J, with 10 bases in between. There are 15 residues in the CDR3. Germline values: CDR1 SGHTA, CDR2 FQGTGA.

This clonotype has a count of ten or more. The rearrangement uses TRBV20-1 and TRBJ1-4; D perhaps matches TRBD1 (5 bases). The CDR3 consists of 12 residues. Germline V lookup: CDR1 DFQATT, CDR2 SNEGSKA (reference sequence). The germline V and J ends were trimmed by 1 base and 10 bases, with 10 bases remaining between them. For the CDR3, the DNA is TGCAGTGCTAGAGTGCAGGGAGGAAAACTGTTTTTT. Encoded protein: CSARVQGGKLFF.

This clonotype was recorded many times. The V call is TRBV27, the J call TRBJ2-1; no clear D gene. The germline V and J ends were trimmed by 6 bases and 7 bases, with 16 bases remaining between them. Germline CDR1 and CDR2: MNHEY and SMNVEV (reference sequence). This CDR3 has 14 residues. CDR3 coding DNA: TGTGCCAGCAGCCCCGGACCCGTCTTGAATGAGCAGTTCTTC. Translation: CASSPGPVLNEQFF.

This clonotype has at least ten counts. The chain uses TRBV4-2 and TRBJ1-3; no firm D call. From germline, CDR1 is LGHNA and CDR2 YNFKEQ. The V end was cut by 0 bases, the J end by 0 bases, with 12 bases between. The CDR3 consists of 17 residues. CDR3 protein: CASSQDRAGISGNTIYF. In nucleotides, the CDR3 is TGTGCCAGCAGCCAAGATAGAGCAGGCATCTCTGGAAACACCATATATTTT.

The J gene is TRBJ2-1, the V gene TRBV5-1; D not resolved. CDR1 is SGHRS, CDR2 YFSETQ, per germline. The CDR3 has 15 amino acids. The V end lost 1 base, the J end lost 8 bases, and 16 bases lay between the germline ends. DNA for the CDR3: TGCGCCAGCAGCTTGAACGGGTACACCGTCGATGAGCAGTTCTTC. It yields the protein CASSLNGYTVDEQFF.

V usage is TRBV20-1 and J usage is TRBJ2-7, with D possibly matching TRBD1 (7 bases). Between the trimmed V and J ends, which lost 6 bases and 3 bases, there was a span of 12 bases. The germline V gene has CDR1 DFQATT and CDR2 SNEGSKA (reference sequence). The CDR3 extends over 12 amino acids. The CDR3 DNA reads TGCAGTGCCCAGGGGGGAGGCTACGAGCAGTACTTC. Amino acids: CSAQGGGYEQYF.

The V gene is TRBV11-2, the J gene TRBJ2-3, with 8 bases lining up with TRBD2. Unmatched junction bases numbered 7, after V lost 1 base and J lost 7 bases. The CDR3 covers 15 residues. CDR1 is SGHAT, CDR2 FQNNGV, per germline. CDR3 coding DNA: TGTGCCAGCAGCTTAGTTCCTAGCGGGCTAAATACGCAGTATTTT. As protein: CASSLVPSGLNTQYF. Full variable domain (remainder filled in from reference TRBV11-2 and TRBJ2-3): EAGVAQSPRYKIIEKRQSVAFWCNPISGHATLYWYQQILGQGPKLLIQFQNNGVVDDSQLPKDRFSAERLKGVDSTLKIQPAKLEDSAVYLCASSLVPSGLNTQYFGPGTRLTVL.

This clonotype was counted ten times or more. V gene TRBV12-3 or TRBV12-4 combines with J gene TRBJ2-3; D possibly corresponds to TRBD1 (5 bases). CDR3 length equals 15 residues. V was trimmed by 6 bases and J by 0 bases, leaving 13 bases between them. The CDR3 loop is CASSQGVESTDTQYF. The CDR3 bases are TGTGCCAGCAGCCAGGGTGTGGAGAGCACAGATACGCAGTATTTT.